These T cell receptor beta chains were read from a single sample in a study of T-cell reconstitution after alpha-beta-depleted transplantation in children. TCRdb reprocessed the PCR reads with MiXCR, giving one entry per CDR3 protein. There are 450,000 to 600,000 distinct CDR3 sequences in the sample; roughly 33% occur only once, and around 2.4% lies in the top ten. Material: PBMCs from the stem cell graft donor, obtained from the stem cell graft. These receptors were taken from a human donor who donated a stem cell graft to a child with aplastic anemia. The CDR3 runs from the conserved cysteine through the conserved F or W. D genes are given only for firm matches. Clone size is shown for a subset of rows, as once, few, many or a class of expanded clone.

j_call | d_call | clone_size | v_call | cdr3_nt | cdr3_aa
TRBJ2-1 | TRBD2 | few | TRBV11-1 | TGTGCCAGCAGCTTAAGGTTGGGACTAGCGGGAGCCCGGGGATACAATGAGCAGTTCTTC | CASSLRLGLAGARGYNEQFF
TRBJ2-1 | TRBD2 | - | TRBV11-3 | TGTGCCAGCAGCTTAGCGGGAGGTTTACTCAATGAGCAGTTCTTC | CASSLAGGLLNEQFF
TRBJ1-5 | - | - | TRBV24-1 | TGTGCCACCAGTGATTCCGGACGGACTAGCAATCAGCCCCAGCATTTT | CATSDSGRTSNQPQHF
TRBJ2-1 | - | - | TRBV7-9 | TGTGCCAGCAGCTTAAAGGGGACACCTTTTCATAATGAGCAGTTCTTC | CASSLKGTPFHNEQFF
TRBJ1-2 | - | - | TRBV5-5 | TGTGCCAGCAGCCAGGAGGGAAACTATGGCTACACCTTC | CASSQEGNYGYTF
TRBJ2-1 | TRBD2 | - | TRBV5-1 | TGCGCCAGCCTCCCGGGGCTAGCGGGAGGCAATGAGCAGTTCTTC | CASLPGLAGGNEQFF
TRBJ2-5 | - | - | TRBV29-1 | TGCAGCGTTGAGTGGCTCTCCCTTGGGGAGACCCAGTACTTC | CSVEWLSLGETQYF
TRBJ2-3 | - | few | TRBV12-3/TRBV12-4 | TGTGCCAGCATCCCTAGGGGGGCGGGAGATACGCAGTATTTT | CASIPRGAGDTQYF
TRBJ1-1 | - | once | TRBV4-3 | TGCGCCAGCAGCCATGGGGACCTTGAAGCTTTCTTT | CASSHGDLEAFF
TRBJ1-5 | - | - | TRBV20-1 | TGCAGTGCTCCCTTGGGATCTCGTAATCAGCCCCAGCATTTT | CSAPLGSRNQPQHF
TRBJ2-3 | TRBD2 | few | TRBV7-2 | TGTGCCAGCAGCTTAGCGGCGGGAGGGAACACAGATACGCAGTATTTT | CASSLAAGGNTDTQYF
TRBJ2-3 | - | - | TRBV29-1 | TGCAGCGTTGAGACTCGCACAGATACGCAGTATTTT | CSVETRTDTQYF
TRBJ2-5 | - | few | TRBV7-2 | TGTGCCAGCAGCTTAGGGGATCACCAAGAGACCCAGTACTTC | CASSLGDHQETQYF
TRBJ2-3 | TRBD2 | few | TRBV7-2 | TGTGCCAGCAGCGCTGCGGGAGACACGCAGTATTTT | CASSAAGDTQYF
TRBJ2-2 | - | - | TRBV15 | TGTGCCACCAGCAGAGATACCCGTGGGACCGGGGAGCTGTTTTTT | CATSRDTRGTGELFF
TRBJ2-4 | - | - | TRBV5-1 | TGCGCCAGCAGCTTGTTTGACAGACGCATTCAGTACTTC | CASSLFDRRIQYF